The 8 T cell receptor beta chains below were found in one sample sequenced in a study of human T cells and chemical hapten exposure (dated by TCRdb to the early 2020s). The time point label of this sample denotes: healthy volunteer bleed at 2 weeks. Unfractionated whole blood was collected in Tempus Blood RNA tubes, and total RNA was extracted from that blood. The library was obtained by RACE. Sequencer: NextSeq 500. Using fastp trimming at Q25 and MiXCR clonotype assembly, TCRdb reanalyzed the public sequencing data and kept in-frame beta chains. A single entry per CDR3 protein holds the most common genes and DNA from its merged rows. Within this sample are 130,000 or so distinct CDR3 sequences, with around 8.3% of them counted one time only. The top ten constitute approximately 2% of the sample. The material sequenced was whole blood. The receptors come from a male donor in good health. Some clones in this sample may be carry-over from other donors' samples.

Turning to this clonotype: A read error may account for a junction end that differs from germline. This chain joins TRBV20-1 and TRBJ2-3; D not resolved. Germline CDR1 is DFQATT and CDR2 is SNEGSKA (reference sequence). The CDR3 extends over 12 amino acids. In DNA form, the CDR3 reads TGCAGTGCTAGAGATCGCACAGATATGCAGTATTTT. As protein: CSARDRTDMQYF.

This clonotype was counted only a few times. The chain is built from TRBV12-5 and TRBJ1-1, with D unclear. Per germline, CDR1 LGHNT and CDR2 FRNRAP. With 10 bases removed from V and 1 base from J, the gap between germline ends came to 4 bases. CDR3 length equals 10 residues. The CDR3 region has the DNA TGTGCTACAGGGAACACTGAAGCTTTCTTT. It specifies CATGNTEAFF.

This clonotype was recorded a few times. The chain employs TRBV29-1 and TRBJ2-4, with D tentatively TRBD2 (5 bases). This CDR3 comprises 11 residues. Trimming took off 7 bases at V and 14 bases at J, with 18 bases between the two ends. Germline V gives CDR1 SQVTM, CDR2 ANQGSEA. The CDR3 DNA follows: TGCAGCGCCTCCGACCGCACCGGGAAGTACTTC. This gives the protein CSASDRTGKYF.

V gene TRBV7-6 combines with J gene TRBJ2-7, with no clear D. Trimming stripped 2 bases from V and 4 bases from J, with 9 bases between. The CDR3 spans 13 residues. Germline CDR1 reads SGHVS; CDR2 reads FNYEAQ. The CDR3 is CASSLKVEYEQYF. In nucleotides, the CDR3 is TGTGCCAGCAGCTTAAAAGTAGAGTACGAGCAGTACTTC.

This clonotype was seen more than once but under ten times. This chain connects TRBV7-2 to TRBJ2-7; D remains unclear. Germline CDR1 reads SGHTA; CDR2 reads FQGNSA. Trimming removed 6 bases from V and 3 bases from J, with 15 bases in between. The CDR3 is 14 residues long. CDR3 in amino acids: CASSRKDTSYEQYF. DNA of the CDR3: TGTGCCAGCAGTCGAAAAGACACGAGCTACGAGCAGTACTTC.

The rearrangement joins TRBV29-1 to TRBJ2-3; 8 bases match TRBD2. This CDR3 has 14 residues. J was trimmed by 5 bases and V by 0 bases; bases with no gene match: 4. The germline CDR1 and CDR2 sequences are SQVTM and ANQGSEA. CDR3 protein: CSVEEAGAGDTQYF. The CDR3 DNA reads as TGCAGCGTTGAAGAAGCGGGAGCCGGAGATACGCAGTATTTT.

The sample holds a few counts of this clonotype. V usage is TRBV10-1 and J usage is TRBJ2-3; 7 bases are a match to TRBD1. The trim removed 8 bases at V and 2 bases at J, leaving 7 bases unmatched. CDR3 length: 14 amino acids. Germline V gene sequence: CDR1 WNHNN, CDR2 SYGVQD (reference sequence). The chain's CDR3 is CASQRDSSTDTQYF. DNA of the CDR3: TGCGCCAGCCAACGGGACAGCTCCACAGATACGCAGTATTTT.

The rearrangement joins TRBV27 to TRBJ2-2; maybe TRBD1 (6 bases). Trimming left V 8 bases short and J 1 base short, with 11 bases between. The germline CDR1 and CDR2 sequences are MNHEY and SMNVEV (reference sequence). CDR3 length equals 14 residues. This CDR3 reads CASWRTENTGELFF. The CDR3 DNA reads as TGTGCCAGCTGGCGGACAGAGAACACCGGGGAGCTGTTTTTT.